This entry describes one T cell receptor (beta chain). Its antigen is undetermined. TCRdb keeps only in-frame clones here, not all; method: immunoSEQ multiplex PCR. The data show some 110,000 clones, roughly 86% seen once. Treatment of patients with chemo-refractory metastatic non-small-cell lung cancer consisted of focal radiation plus CTLA-4 blockade with ipilimumab. This sample was included in a study of radiotherapy plus CTLA-4 blockade in lung cancer. Study in general: Overall, approximately 17% of patients showed an objective response, while about 31% attained disease control.

Overall study results and limits: Early clone dynamics of blood T cells, plus interferon-beta, reportedly predicted response best. Following radiotherapy plus ipilimumab, tumor-derived TCR clones expanded in the blood.

The CDR3 extends over 15 amino acids. V dropped 5 bases and J dropped 6; count of bases not matched to a gene: 8. Germline CDR1 and CDR2: MDHEN and SYDVKM. The sequence derives from a human donor with non-small cell lung cancer that progressed on radiotherapy plus ipilimumab. Some clones in this sample may be carry-over from other donors' samples. The V gene is TRBV28, the J gene TRBJ2-1, with TRBD1 matching over 9 bases. The material sequenced was peripheral blood, taken from a patient treated with radiotherapy plus ipilimumab. CDR3 coding DNA: TGTGCCAGCAGTGACCCGGGACAGGGACCCAATGAGCAGTTCTTC. It yields the protein CASSDPGQGPNEQFF.